The present T cell receptor beta chain was sequenced within a study of blood T cell repertoires in COVID-19. As for the study in general: From the United States, Italy and Spain came samples of acute and convalescent COVID-19.

Trimming pared 0 bases from V and 4 bases from J, leaving 12 bases between. Germline V gene data show CDR1 as SGHDT and CDR2 as YYEEEE. There are 15 residues in the CDR3. In the original analysis: The authors estimated nucleated cell counts from reference gene primer amplification. TCRdb's copy holds only in-frame clones and misses some; the assay was immunoSEQ multiplex PCR. Clone size and V and J calls were adopted from that table, with D and trimming inferred from the DNA. The sample holds roughly 250,000 clones, around 82% seen once. This clone has a handful of counts. Sequenced material: peripheral blood. This receptor was obtained from a woman older than 75 with active or convalescent COVID-19. This chain connects TRBV5-6 to TRBJ2-3; tentatively, D is TRBD2 (5 bases). CDR3 sequence reads: CASSLAASLADTQYF. CDR3 DNA sequence: TGTGCCAGCAGCTTGGCTGCTAGCTTGGCAGATACGCAGTATTTT.